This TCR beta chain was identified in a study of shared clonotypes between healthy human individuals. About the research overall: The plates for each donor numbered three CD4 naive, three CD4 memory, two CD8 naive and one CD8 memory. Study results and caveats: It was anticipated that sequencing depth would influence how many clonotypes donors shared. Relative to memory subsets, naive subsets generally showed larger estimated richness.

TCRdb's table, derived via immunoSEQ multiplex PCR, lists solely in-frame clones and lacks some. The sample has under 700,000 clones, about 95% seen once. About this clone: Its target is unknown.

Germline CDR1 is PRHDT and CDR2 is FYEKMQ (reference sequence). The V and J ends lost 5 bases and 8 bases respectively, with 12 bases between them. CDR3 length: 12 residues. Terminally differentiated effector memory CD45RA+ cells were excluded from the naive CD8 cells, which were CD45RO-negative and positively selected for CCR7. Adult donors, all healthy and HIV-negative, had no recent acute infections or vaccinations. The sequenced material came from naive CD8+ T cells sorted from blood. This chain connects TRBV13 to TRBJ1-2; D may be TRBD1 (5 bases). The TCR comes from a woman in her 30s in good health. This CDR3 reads CASSAPGHGYTF. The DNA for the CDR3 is TGTGCCAGCAGCGCTCCAGGGCACGGCTACACCTTC.